This T cell receptor beta chain derives from a study of T cells in tuberculosis. Only in-frame clones appear in the TCRdb table, and some are missing; sequencing was by immunoSEQ multiplex PCR. The data hold around 30,000 clones, with approximately 95% observed a single time. Per the germline V gene, CDR1 is SGHTA and CDR2 is FQGNSA. The germline V and J ends were trimmed by 5 bases and 0 bases, with 7 bases remaining between them. The CDR3 runs to 14 residues. The receptor was derived from a donor between 10 and 35 years old with latent tuberculosis or without tuberculosis infection. Sequencing was carried out using PBMCs. V usage is TRBV7-2 and J usage is TRBJ1-4; weak D call: TRBD1 (6 bases). The CDR3 DNA is TGTGCCAGCAGCCGACAGGCAACTAATGAAAAACTGTTTTTT. It codes for CASSRQATNEKLFF.